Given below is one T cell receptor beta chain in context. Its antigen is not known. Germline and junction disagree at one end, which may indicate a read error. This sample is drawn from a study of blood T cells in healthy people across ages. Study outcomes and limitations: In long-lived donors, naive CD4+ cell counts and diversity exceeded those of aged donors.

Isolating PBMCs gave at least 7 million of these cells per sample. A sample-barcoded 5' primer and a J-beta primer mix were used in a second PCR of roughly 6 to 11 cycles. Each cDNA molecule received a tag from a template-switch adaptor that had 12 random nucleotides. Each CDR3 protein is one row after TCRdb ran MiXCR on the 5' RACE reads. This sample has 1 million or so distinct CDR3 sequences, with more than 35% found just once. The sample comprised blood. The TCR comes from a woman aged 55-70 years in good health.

The chain's CDR3 is CTSSINTGELFF. Written as DNA, the CDR3 is TGCACCAGCAGCATCAACACCGGGGAGCTGTTTTTT. The J gene is TRBJ2-2, the V gene TRBV5-1, with D unresolved. The CDR3 totals 12 residues. Germline assignment: CDR1 SGHRS and CDR2 YFSETQ.